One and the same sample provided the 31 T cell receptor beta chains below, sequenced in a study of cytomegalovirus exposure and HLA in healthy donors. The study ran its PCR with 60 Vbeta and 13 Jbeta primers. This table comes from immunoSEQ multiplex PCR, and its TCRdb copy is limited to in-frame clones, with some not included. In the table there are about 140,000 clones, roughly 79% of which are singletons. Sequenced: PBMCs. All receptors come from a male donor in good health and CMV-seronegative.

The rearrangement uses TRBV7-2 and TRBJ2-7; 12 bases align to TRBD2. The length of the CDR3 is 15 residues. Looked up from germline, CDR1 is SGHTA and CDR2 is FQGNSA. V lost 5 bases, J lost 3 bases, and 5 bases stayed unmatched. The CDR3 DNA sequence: TGTGCCAGCAGCCCACTAGCGGGAGGACACTACGAGCAGTACTTC. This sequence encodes CASSPLAGGHYEQYF.

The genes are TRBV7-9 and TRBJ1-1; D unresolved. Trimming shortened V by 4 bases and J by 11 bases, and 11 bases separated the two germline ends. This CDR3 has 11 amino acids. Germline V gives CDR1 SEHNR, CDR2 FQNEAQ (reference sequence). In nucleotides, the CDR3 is TGTGCCAGCAGCTCCGTTCCCGTTGCTTTCTTT. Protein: CASSSVPVAFF.

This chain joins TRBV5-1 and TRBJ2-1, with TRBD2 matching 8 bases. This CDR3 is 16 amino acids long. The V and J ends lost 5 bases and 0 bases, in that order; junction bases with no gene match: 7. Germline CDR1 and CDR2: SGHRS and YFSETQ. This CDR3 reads CASSPREVGSYNEQFF. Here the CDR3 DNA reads TGCGCCAGCAGTCCGCGGGAGGTGGGCTCCTACAATGAGCAGTTCTTC.

The CDR3, as DNA: TGCGCCAGCACAACTTCGACAGGGTCCAACTATGGCTACACCTTC. It yields the protein CASTTSTGSNYGYTF. The rearrangement uses TRBV5-1 and TRBJ1-2; 7 positions agree with TRBD1. This CDR3 region has 15 residues. V lost 6 bases and J lost 2; bases outside the gene matches: 10. The germline V gene has CDR1 SGHRS and CDR2 YFSETQ.

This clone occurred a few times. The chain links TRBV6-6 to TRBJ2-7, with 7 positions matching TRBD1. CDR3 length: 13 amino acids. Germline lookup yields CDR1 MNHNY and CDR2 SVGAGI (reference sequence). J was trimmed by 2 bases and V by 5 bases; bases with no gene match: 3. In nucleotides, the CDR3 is TGTGCCAGCAGTGCTGGACAGGCCTACGAGCAGTACTTC. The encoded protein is CASSAGQAYEQYF.

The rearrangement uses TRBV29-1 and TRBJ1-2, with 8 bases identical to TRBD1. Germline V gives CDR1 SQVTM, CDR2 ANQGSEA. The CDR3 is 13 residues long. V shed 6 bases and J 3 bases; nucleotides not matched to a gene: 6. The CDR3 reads CSVETGEDYGYTF. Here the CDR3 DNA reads TGCAGCGTGGAGACAGGGGAAGACTATGGCTACACCTTC.

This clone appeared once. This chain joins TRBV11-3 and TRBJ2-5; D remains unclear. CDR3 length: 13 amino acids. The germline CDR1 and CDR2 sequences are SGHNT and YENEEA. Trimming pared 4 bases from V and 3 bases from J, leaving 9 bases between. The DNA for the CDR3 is TGTGCCAGCAGCTCCAGGTGGGAAGAGACCCAGTACTTC. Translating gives CASSSRWEETQYF.

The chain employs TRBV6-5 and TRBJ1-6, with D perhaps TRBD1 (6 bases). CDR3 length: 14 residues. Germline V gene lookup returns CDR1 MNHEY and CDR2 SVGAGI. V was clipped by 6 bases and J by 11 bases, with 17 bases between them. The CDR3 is CASRISGVEAPLHF. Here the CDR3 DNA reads TGTGCCAGCAGGATATCAGGGGTAGAGGCACCCCTCCACTTT.

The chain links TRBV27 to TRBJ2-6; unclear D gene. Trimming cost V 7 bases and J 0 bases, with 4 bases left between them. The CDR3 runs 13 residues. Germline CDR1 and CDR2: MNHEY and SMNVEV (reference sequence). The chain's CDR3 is CASTISGANVLTF. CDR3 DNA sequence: TGTGCCAGCACCATCTCTGGGGCCAACGTCCTGACTTTC. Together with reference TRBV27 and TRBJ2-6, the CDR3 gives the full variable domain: EAQVTQNPRYLITVTGKKLTVTCSQNMNHEYMSWYRQDPGLGLRQIYYSMNVEVTDKGDVPEGYKVSRKEKRNFPLILESPSPNQTSLYFCASTISGANVLTFGAGSRLTVL.

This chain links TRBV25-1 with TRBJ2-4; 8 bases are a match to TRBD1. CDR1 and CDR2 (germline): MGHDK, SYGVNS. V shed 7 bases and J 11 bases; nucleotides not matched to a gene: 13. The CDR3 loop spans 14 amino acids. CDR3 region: CASTRPGQGEVQYF. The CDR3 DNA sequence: TGTGCCAGCACCCGACCTGGACAGGGAGAAGTTCAGTACTTC. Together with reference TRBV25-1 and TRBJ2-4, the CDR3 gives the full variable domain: EADIYQTPRYLVIGTGKKITLECSQTMGHDKMYWYQQDPGMELHLIHYSYGVNSTEKGDLSSESTVSRIRTEHFPLTLESARPSHTSQYLCASTRPGQGEVQYFGAGTRLSVL.

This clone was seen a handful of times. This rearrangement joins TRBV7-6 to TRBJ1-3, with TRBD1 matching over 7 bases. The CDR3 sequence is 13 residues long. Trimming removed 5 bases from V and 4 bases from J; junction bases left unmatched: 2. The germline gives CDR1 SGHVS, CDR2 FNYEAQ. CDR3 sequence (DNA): TGTGCCAGCAGCAGGGGGCTGGGAAACACCATATATTTT. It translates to CASSRGLGNTIYF. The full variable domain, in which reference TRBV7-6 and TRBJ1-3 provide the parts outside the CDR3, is GAGVSQSPRYKVTKRGQDVALRCDPISGHVSLYWYRQALGQGPEFLTYFNYEAQQDKSGLPNDRFSAERPEGSISTLTIQRTEQRDSAMYRCASSRGLGNTIYFGEGSWLTVV.

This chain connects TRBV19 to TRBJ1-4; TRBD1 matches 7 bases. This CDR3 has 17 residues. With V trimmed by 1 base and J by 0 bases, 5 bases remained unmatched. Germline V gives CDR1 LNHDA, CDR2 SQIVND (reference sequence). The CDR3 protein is CASSIAEGGATNEKLFF. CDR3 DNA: TGTGCCAGTAGTATAGCTGAAGGGGGCGCAACTAATGAAAAACTGTTTTTT.

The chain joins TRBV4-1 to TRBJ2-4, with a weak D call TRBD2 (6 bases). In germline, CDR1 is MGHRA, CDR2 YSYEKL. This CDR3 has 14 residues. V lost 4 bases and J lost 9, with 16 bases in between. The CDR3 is CASSPRRGVSIQYF. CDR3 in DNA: TGCGCCAGCAGCCCCCGGAGGGGAGTTAGCATTCAGTACTTC.

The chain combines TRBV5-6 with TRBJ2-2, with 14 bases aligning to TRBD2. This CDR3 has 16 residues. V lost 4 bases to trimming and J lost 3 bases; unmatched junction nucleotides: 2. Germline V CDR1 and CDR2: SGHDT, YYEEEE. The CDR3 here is CASSRLAGGYTGELFF. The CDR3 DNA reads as TGTGCCAGCAGCAGACTAGCGGGGGGGTACACCGGGGAGCTGTTTTTT.

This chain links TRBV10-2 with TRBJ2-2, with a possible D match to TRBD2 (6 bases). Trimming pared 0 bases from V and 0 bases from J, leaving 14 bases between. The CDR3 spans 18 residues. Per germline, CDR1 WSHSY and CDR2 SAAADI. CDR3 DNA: TGCGCCAGCAGTGAGTCAGCTCCTAGCGTTCCGAACACCGGGGAGCTGTTTTTT. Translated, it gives CASSESAPSVPNTGELFF.

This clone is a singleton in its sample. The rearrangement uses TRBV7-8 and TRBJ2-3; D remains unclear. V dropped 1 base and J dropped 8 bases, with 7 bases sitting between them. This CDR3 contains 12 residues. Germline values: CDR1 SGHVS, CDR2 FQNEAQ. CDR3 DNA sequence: TGTGCCAGCAGCTTAGGTCCAGGTACGCAGTATTTT. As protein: CASSLGPGTQYF.

CDR3 in DNA: TGCAGCGTGAGTTTTGGCCAGGGTTACAATGAGCAGTTCTTC. Protein product: CSVSFGQGYNEQFF. The rearrangement uses TRBV29-1 and TRBJ2-1; a possible D gene is TRBD1 (5 bases). The CDR3 has 14 amino acids. The germline CDR1 and CDR2 sequences are SQVTM and ANQGSEA. The V end lost 6 bases, the J end lost 4 bases, and 16 bases lay between the germline ends.

CDR3 region: CASSLGTSGSYEQYF. The CDR3 coding sequence is TGTGCCAGCAGTTTAGGGACTAGCGGGAGCTACGAGCAGTACTTC. The rearrangement uses TRBV27 and TRBJ2-7; 14 bases fit TRBD2. The CDR3 runs to 15 residues. J lost 3 bases, V lost 2 bases, and 0 bases had no gene match. Germline V gene sequence: CDR1 MNHEY, CDR2 SMNVEV (reference sequence).

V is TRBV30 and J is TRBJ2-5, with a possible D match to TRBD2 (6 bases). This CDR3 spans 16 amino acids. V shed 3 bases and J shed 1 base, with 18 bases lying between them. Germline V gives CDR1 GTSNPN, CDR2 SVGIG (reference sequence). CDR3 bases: TGTGCCTGGAGCCTAGAAGCGGGTACGCTCCAAGAGACCCAGTACTTC. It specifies CAWSLEAGTLQETQYF. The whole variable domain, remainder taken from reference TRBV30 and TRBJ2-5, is SQTIHQWPATLVQPVGSPLSLECTVEGTSNPNLYWYRQAAGRGLQLLFYSVGIGQISSEVPQNLSASRPQDRQFILSSKKLLLSDSGFYLCAWSLEAGTLQETQYFGPGTRLLVL.

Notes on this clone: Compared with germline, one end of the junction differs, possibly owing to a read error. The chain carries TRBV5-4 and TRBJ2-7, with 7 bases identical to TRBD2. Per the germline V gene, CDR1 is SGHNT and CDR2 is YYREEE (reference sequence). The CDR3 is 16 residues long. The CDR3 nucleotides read TGTGCCCGCAGCTTGAATCGCGGGGGAGCACCCCGCGAGCAGTACTTC. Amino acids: CARSLNRGGAPREQYF.

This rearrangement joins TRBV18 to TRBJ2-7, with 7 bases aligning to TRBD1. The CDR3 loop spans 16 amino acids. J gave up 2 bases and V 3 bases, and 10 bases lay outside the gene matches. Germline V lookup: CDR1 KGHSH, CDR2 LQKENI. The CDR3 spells CASSPERTGFTYEQYF. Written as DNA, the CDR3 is TGTGCCAGCTCACCGGAAAGGACAGGTTTTACCTACGAGCAGTACTTC.

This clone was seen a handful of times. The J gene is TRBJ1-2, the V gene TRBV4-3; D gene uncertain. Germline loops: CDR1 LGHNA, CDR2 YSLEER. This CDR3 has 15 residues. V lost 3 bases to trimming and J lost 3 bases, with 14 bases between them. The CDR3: CASSQARGTYYGYTF. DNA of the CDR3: TGCGCCAGCAGCCAGGCGCGGGGAACGTACTATGGCTACACCTTC.

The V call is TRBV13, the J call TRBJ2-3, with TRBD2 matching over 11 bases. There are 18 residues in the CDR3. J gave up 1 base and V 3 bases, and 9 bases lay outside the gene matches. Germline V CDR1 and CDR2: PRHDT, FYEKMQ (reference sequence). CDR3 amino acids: CASSLLLAGGGGTDTQYF. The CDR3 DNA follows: TGTGCCAGCAGCTTGTTGCTAGCGGGGGGCGGGGGCACAGATACGCAGTATTTT.

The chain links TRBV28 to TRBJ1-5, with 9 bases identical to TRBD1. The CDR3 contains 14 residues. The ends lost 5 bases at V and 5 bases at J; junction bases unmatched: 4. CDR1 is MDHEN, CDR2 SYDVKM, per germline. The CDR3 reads CASSPGDRDQPQHF. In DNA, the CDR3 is TGTGCCAGCAGTCCAGGGGACAGGGATCAGCCCCAGCATTTT.

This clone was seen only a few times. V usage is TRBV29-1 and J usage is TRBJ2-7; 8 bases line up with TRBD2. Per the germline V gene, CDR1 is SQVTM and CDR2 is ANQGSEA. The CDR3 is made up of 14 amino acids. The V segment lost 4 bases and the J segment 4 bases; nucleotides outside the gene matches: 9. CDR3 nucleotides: TGCAGCGTTGTGTTGAGACTAGCGTCTTACGAGCAGTACTTC. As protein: CSVVLRLASYEQYF.

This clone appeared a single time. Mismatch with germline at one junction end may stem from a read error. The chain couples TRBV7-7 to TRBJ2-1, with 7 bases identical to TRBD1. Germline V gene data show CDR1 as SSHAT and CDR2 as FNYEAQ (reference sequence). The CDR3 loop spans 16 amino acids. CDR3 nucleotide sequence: TGTGCTAGCAGCCCCCGACAGGGCAGCTCCTACAATGAGCAGTTCTTC. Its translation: CASSPRQGSSYNEQFF. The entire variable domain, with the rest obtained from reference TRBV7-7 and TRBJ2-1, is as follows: GAGVSQSPRYKVTKRGQDVTLRCDPISSHATLYWYQQALGQGPEFLTYFNYEAQPDKSGLPSDRFSAERPEGSISTLTIQRTEQRDSAMYRCASSPRQGSSYNEQFFGPGTRLTVL.

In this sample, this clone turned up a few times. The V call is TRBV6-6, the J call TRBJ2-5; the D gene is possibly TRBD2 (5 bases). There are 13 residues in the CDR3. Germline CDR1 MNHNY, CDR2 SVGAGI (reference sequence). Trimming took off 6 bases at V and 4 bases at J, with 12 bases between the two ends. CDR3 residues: CASSETTPETQYF. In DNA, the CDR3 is TGTGCCAGCAGCGAGACTACCCCAGAGACCCAGTACTTC.

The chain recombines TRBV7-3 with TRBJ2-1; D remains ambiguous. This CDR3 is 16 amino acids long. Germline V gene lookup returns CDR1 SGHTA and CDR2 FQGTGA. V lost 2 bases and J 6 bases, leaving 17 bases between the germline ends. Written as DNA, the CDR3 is TGTGCCAGCAGCTTAGCGTCAGGTACCTTAACCAATGAGCAGTTCTTC. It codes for CASSLASGTLTNEQFF.

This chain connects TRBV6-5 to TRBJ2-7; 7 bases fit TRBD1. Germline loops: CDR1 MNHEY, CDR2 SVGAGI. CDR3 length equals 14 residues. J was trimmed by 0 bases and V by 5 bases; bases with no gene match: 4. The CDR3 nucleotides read TGTGCCAGCAGTCGGGACAGCAACTCCTACGAGCAGTACTTC. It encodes CASSRDSNSYEQYF.

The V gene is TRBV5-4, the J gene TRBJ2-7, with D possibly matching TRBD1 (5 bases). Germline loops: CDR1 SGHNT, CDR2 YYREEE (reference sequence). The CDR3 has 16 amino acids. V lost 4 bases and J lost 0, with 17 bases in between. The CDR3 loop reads CASSATVSPDSYEQYF. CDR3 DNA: TGTGCCAGCAGCGCGACAGTCTCTCCCGACTCCTACGAGCAGTACTTC.

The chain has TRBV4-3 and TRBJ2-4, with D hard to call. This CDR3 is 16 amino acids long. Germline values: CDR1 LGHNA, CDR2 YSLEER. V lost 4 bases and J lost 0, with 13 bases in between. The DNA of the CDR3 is TGCGCCAGCAGCCCCTGGGCGATCCTAGCCAAAAACATTCAGTACTTC. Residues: CASSPWAILAKNIQYF.